This TCR beta chain was observed in a study of blood T cells in healthy people across ages. This clonotype was counted only a few times. Its matching antigen is unknown. Overall study results and limits: A roughly linear fall in TCR beta diversity per million T cells was seen with increasing age. Observed TCR beta diversity showed a strong correlation with the percentage of naive T cells as measured by flow cytometry. In the absence of known donor CMV status, changes in expanded clonotypes were possibly confounded.

The V end was cut by 2 bases, the J end by 3 bases, with 8 bases between. The V gene's germline CDR1 is MNHEY and CDR2 SVGAGI. The CDR3 runs to 13 residues. Ten milliliters of peripheral blood were drawn from each donor into EDTA-treated tubes. Using a J-beta primer mix together with a sample-barcoded 5' primer, a second PCR was run for about 6 to 12 cycles. TCRdb itself ran the 5' RACE reads through MiXCR, one entry per CDR3 protein. The sample carries about 1.8 million distinct CDR3 sequences, about 50% recorded once. Sequencing was performed on blood. This TCR was sampled from a woman in her thirties or forties in good health. The V gene is TRBV6-5, the J gene TRBJ2-7, with D possibly being TRBD1 (5 bases). The CDR3 protein is CASSYRQGYEQYF. The CDR3 DNA sequence: TGTGCCAGCAGTTACCGTCAGGGCTACGAGCAGTACTTC.